This TCR beta chain was profiled in a study of T cell responses to AZD1222 COVID-19 vaccine. Study outcomes and limitations: Nearly half of the spike-specific TCRs reportedly recognize variant regions that carry no mutations.

J lost 2 bases, V lost 5 bases, and 11 bases had no gene match. Per germline, CDR1 SGHVS and CDR2 FQNEAQ. This CDR3 is 16 amino acids long. This clone was found once. Its antigen is currently unknown. Only in-frame clones appear in the TCRdb table, and some are missing; sequencing was by immunoSEQ multiplex PCR. The table lists about 200,000 clones, 94% of them singletons, with 1.7% in the top ten. The sample consisted of peripheral blood, taken 28 days after the second dose of the MenACWY control vaccine. This chain links TRBV7-8 with TRBJ1-1; 7 positions agree with TRBD1. This receptor was identified in an adult who received the MenACWY meningococcal vaccine as a control. DNA for the CDR3: TGTGCCAGCAGCCATCCAAGGGTAGGGGGCAACACTGAAGCTTTCTTT. It specifies CASSHPRVGGNTEAFF.